The 5 T cell receptor beta chains below all came from one sample that was sequenced in a study of OX40 agonist ivuxolimab in advanced cancers. This table comes from immunoSEQ multiplex PCR, and its TCRdb copy is limited to in-frame clones, with some not included. Of more than 40,000 clones in the sample, 90% to 95% are singletons; the top ten hold over 4.5%. Specimen: CD4+ or CD8+ T cells sorted from blood, collected in a trial of the OX40 agonist ivuxolimab. These receptors originate from an adult with an advanced solid tumor such as melanoma, head and neck, liver or kidney cancer.

V and J are TRBV4-2 and TRBJ1-1, with 7 positions matching TRBD1. CDR3 size: 15 residues. CDR1 is LGHNA, CDR2 YNFKEQ, per germline. After removal of 4 bases from V and 4 bases from J, the junction contained 9 bases not matched to a gene. DNA for the CDR3: TGTGCCAGCAGCCCATACACCGCAGGGGGCACTGAAGCTTTCTTT. Translation: CASSPYTAGGTEAFF.

This chain joins TRBV27 and TRBJ2-1; 9 bases match TRBD2. Germline V gene lookup returns CDR1 MNHEY and CDR2 SMNVEV (reference sequence). The CDR3 is made up of 14 amino acids. After removal of 7 bases from V and 10 bases from J, the junction contained 11 bases not matched to a gene. CDR3 DNA: TGTGCCAGCAAGTCCCTAGCGGGGCCAGAAGAGCAGTTCTTC. Translated: CASKSLAGPEEQFF.

This clone occurred once. The J gene is TRBJ2-3, the V gene TRBV6-6, with unresolved D. The CDR3 runs to 14 residues. The germline V gene has CDR1 MNHNY and CDR2 SVGAGI (reference sequence). V lost 5 bases, J lost 6 bases, and 15 bases lay in between. The CDR3 region is CASSLGLRVDTQYF. The CDR3 DNA reads as TGTGCCAGCAGTCTGGGCTTGCGTGTCGATACGCAGTATTTT.

This clone was picked up one time. The chain uses TRBV6-5 and TRBJ2-7, with 7 bases that match TRBD1. The CDR3 sequence is 13 residues long. Trimming cost V 6 bases and J 0 bases; bases outside gene matches: 2. Germline lookup yields CDR1 MNHEY and CDR2 SVGAGI. Written as DNA, the CDR3 is TGTGCCAGCAGGGGACAGAGCTCCTACGAGCAGTACTTC. It yields the protein CASRGQSSYEQYF.

The V gene is TRBV6-6, the J gene TRBJ2-5; D possibly corresponds to TRBD2 (5 bases). The CDR3 spans 14 residues. V shed 6 bases and J shed 2 bases, with 13 bases lying between them. Germline V gene lookup returns CDR1 MNHNY and CDR2 SVGAGI (reference sequence). The DNA of the CDR3 is TGTGCCAGCAGCCCACTAGATCCACAAGAGACCCAGTACTTC. This codes for CASSPLDPQETQYF.